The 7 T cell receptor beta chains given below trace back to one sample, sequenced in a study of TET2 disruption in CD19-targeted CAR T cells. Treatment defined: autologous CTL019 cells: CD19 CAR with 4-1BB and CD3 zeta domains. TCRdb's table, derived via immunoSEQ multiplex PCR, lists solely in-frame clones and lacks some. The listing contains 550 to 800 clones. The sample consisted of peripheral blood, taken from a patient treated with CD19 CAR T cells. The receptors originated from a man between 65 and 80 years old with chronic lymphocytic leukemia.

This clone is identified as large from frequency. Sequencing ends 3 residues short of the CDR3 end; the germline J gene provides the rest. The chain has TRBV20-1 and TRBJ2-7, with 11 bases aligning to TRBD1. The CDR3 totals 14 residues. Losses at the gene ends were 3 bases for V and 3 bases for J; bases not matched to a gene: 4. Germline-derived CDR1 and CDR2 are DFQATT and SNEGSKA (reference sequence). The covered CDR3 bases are TGCAGTGCTAGGGACAGGGGGCTTAGCTACGAG. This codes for CSARDRGLSYE. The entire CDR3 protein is CSARDRGLSYEQYF.

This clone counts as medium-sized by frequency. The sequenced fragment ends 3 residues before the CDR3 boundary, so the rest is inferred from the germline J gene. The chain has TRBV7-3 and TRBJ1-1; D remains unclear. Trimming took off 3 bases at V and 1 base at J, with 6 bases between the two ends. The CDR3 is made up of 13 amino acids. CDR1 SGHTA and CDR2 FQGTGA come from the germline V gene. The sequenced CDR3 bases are TGTGCCAGCAGCTTCTCGCGGAACACTGAA. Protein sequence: CASSFSRNTE. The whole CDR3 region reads CASSFSRNTEAFF.

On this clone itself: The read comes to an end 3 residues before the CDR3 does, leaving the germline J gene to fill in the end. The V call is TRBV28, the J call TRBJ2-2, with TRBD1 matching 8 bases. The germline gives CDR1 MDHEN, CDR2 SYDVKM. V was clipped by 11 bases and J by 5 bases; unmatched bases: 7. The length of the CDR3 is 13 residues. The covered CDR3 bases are TGTGCCGGAGGACAGGGATATACCGGGGAG. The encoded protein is CAGGQGYTGE. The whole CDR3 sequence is CAGGQGYTGELFF. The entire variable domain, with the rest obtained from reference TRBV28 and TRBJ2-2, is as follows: DVKVTQSSRYLVKRTGEKVFLECVQDMDHENMFWYRQDPGLGLRLIYFSYDVKMKEKGDIPEGYSVSREKKERFSLILESASTNQTSMYLCAGGQGYTGELFFGEGSRLTVL.

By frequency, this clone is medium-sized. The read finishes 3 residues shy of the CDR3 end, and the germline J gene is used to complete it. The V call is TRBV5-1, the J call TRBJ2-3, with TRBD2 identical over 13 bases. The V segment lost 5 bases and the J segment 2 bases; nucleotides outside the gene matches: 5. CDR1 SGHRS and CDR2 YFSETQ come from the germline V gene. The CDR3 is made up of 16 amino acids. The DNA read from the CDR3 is TGCGCCAGCAGATCAGGGACTAGCGGGGACACAGATACG. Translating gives CASRSGTSGDTDT. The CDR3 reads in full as CASRSGTSGDTDTQYF.

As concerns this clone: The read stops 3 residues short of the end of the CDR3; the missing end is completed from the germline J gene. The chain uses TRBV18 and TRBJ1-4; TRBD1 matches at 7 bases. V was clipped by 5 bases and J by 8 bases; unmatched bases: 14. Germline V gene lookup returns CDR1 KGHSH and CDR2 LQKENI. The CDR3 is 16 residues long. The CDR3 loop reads CASSRGTVSTEEKLFF. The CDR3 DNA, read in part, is TGTGCCAGCTCAAGAGGGACAGTTTCAACTGAGGAAAAA.

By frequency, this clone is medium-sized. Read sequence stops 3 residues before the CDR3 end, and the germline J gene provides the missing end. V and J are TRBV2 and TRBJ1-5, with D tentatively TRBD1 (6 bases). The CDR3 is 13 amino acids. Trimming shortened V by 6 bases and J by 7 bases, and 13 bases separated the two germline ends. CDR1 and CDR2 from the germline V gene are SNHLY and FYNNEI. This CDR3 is CASRQGMGQPQHF. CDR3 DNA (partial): TGTGCCAGCAGACAGGGCATGGGGCAGCCC.

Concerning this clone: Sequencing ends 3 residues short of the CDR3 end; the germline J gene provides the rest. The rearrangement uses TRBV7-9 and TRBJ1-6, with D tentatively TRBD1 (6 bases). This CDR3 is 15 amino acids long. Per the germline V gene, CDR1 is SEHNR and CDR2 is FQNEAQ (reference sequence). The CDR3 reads CASSLYSSGGASLHF. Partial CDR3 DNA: TGTGCCAGCAGCTTATATTCTAGCGGGGGGGCGTCC.